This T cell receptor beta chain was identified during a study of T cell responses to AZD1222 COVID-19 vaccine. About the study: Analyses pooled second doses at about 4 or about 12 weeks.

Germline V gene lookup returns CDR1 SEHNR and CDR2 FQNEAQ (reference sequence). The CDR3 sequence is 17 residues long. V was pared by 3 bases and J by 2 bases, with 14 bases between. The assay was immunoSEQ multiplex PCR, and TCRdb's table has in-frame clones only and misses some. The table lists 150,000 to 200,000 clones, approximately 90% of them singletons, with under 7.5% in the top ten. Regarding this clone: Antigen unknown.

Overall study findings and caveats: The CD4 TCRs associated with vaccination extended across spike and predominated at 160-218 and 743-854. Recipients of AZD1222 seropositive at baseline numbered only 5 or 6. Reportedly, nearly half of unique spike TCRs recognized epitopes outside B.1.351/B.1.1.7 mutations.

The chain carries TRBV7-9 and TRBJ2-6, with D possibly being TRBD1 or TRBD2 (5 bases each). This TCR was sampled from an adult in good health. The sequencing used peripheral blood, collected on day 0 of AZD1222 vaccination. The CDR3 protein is CASSFSGLGAGANVLTF. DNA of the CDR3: TGTGCCAGCAGCTTTTCTGGTTTGGGGGCTGGGGCCAACGTCCTGACTTTC.